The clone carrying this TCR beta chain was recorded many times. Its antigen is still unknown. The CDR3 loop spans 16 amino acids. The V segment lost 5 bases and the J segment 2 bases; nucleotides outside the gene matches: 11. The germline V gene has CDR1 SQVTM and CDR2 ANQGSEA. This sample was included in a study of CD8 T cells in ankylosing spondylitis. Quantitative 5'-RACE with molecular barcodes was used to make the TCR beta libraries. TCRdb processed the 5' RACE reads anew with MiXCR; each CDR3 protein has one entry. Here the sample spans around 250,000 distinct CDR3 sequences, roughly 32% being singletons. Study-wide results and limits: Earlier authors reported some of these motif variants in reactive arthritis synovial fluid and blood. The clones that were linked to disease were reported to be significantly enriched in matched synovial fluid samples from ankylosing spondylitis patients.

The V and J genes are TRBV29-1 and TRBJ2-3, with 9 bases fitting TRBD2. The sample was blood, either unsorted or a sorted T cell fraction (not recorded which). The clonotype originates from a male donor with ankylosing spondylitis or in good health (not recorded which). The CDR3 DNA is TGCAGCGTTAGGGGCAGCGGGGGGATTAACACAGATACGCAGTATTTT. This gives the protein CSVRGSGGINTDTQYF.